This entry lists 25 T cell receptor beta chains sequenced from one sample in a study of T-cell memory formation after mild COVID-19. MiXCR, applied by TCRdb to the 5' RACE reads, yields one record per CDR3 protein. This sample has hundreds of thousands of distinct CDR3 sequences, with nearly 25% found just once. The specimen sequenced was PBMCs or a T cell subset sorted from them (not recorded which). The receptors come from an adult woman who had mild COVID-19 (a few samples of this study predate the infection). Cell type and time point are not known.

The rearrangement uses TRBV5-1 and TRBJ2-7, with 8 nucleotides matching TRBD2. Unmatched junction bases numbered 4, after V lost 1 base and J lost 4 bases. CDR1 and CDR2 from the germline V gene are SGHRS and YFSETQ. The CDR3 has 14 residues. CDR3 protein: CASSLSSGVYEQYF. In nucleotides, the CDR3 is TGCGCCAGCAGCTTGAGTAGCGGGGTTTACGAGCAGTACTTC.

The chain employs TRBV4-1 and TRBJ1-5, with D possibly matching TRBD1 (6 bases). Trimming removed 1 base from V and 4 bases from J, with 14 bases in between. CDR1 and CDR2 (germline): MGHRA, YSYEKL. The CDR3 extends over 16 amino acids. The CDR3 sequence is CASSQVLRGANQPQHF. CDR3 bases: TGCGCCAGCAGCCAAGTTTTGCGGGGGGCTAATCAGCCCCAGCATTTT.

This clonotype turned up a few times. The V and J genes are TRBV20-1 and TRBJ2-5; D call uncertain. This CDR3 has 12 residues. Trimming pared 5 bases from V and 12 bases from J, leaving 19 bases between. CDR1 is DFQATT, CDR2 SNEGSKA, per germline (reference sequence). CDR3 sequence reads: CSAPRVAAQKYF. CDR3 bases: TGCAGTGCTCCTAGAGTGGCAGCCCAGAAGTACTTC.

This clonotype was picked up many times. The chain carries TRBV25-1 and TRBJ2-7; D call uncertain. V dropped 2 bases and J dropped 6 bases, with 8 bases sitting between them. CDR1 and CDR2 from the germline V gene are MGHDK and SYGVNS. There are 12 residues in the CDR3. CDR3 protein: CASSEGRAEQYF. The CDR3 DNA sequence: TGTGCCAGCAGTGAAGGTAGGGCCGAGCAGTACTTC.

This clonotype occurred a few times. The junction and the germline gene differ at one end; a read error may be behind it. The chain combines TRBV29-1 with TRBJ2-3, with D hard to call. Germline lookup yields CDR1 SQVTM and CDR2 ANQGSEA. The CDR3 length is 8 residues. The CDR3 DNA reads TGCAGCGTTGTTATGGGAAATTTT. Its protein product is CSVVMGNF.

This clonotype has only a few counts. The chain carries TRBV12-3 or TRBV12-4 and TRBJ1-2; no clear D. This CDR3 is 13 amino acids long. Trimming removed 6 bases from V and 4 bases from J, with 12 bases in between. The CDR3 sequence: CASSPKAGYGYTF. The CDR3 DNA reads TGTGCCAGCAGCCCGAAGGCCGGCTATGGCTACACCTTC.

The table lists this clonotype with a few counts. V and J are TRBV4-3 and TRBJ2-5, with 7 bases that match TRBD2. The J segment lost 0 bases and the V segment lost 3 bases, leaving 4 bases of the junction unmatched. CDR1 is LGHNA and CDR2 is YSLEER in the germline V gene. The CDR3 covers 15 residues. CDR3 region: CASSQTSLYQETQYF. CDR3 sequence (DNA): TGCGCCAGCAGCCAGACTAGCCTGTACCAAGAGACCCAGTACTTC.

This sequence joins TRBV27 and TRBJ1-2; TRBD1 aligns across 7 bases. This CDR3 is built from 13 residues. J gave up 3 bases and V 11 bases, and 9 bases lay outside the gene matches. The V gene's germline CDR1 is MNHEY and CDR2 SMNVEV (reference sequence). The CDR3 reads CASQGDSDYGYTF. In nucleotides, the CDR3 is TGTGCCTCCCAGGGGGACAGTGACTATGGCTACACCTTC.

This clonotype was seen a few times. This chain joins TRBV6-5 and TRBJ2-7, with TRBD1 identical over 12 bases. With V trimmed by 7 bases and J by 2 bases, 12 bases remained unmatched. The germline CDR1 and CDR2 sequences are MNHEY and SVGAGI. The CDR3 has 17 residues. CDR3 sequence: CASTHGTGTGGPYEQYF. CDR3 in DNA: TGTGCCAGCACCCACGGTACCGGGACAGGGGGCCCCTACGAGCAGTACTTC.

The chain is built from TRBV12-3 or TRBV12-4 and TRBJ2-5; either TRBD1 or TRBD2 may fit D (6 bases each). V dropped 7 bases and J dropped 2 bases, with 17 bases sitting between them. The CDR3 loop spans 15 amino acids. DNA for the CDR3: TGTGCCAGCAAAACCGGAGGGGGACCACAAGAGACCCAGTACTTC. Translating it yields CASKTGGGPQETQYF.

The chain joins TRBV7-8 to TRBJ2-2; TRBD1 aligns across 7 bases. This CDR3 comprises 15 residues. Per germline, CDR1 SGHVS and CDR2 FQNEAQ. The V and J ends lost 1 base and 5 bases, in that order; junction bases with no gene match: 4. CDR3 region: CASSLETGRTGELFF. Written as DNA, the CDR3 is TGTGCCAGCAGCTTAGAGACAGGGCGGACCGGGGAGCTGTTTTTT.

The table lists this clonotype with a few counts. The chain has TRBV6-6 and TRBJ2-6; D perhaps matches TRBD2 (5 bases). The CDR3 extends over 15 amino acids. The germline CDR1 and CDR2 sequences are MNHNY and SVGAGI (reference sequence). V lost 8 bases and J 0 bases, leaving 11 bases between the germline ends. The DNA of the CDR3 is TGTGCCAGCTCTTCGGGGAACTCTGGGGCCAACGTCCTGACTTTC. This translates into CASSSGNSGANVLTF.

This chain uses TRBV7-2 with TRBJ2-1, with a tentative D call TRBD1 (6 bases). Trimming stripped 5 bases from V and 8 bases from J, with 22 bases between. Germline V gene data show CDR1 as SGHTA and CDR2 as FQGNSA. The CDR3 loop spans 16 amino acids. The CDR3 loop is CASSPRGRGGLDEQFF. The CDR3 nucleotides are TGTGCCAGCAGCCCCAGGGGCCGGGGTGGGTTGGATGAGCAGTTCTTC.

The chain uses TRBV5-1 and TRBJ2-1; the match to TRBD2 covers 7 bases. This CDR3 has 15 amino acids. Germline V lookup: CDR1 SGHRS, CDR2 YFSETQ. Trimming at V came to 5 bases and at J to 0 bases, leaving 5 bases not matched to a gene. CDR3 protein: CASSIGGSSYNEQFF. Here the CDR3 DNA reads TGCGCCAGCAGTATTGGCGGGAGCTCCTACAATGAGCAGTTCTTC.

This clonotype was counted many times. The rearrangement joins TRBV9 to TRBJ2-5; D possibly matches TRBD1 or TRBD2 (6 bases each). Trimming stripped 0 bases from V and 5 bases from J, with 11 bases between. Germline CDR1 and CDR2: SGDLS and YYNGEE. The CDR3 length is 14 residues. The CDR3 sequence is CASSVEGGGETQYF. Written as DNA, the CDR3 is TGTGCCAGCAGCGTAGAAGGGGGAGGTGAGACCCAGTACTTC. Drawing the rest from reference TRBV9 and TRBJ2-5, the complete variable domain is DSGVTQTPKHLITATGQRVTLRCSPRSGDLSVYWYQQSLDQGLQFLIQYYNGEERAKGNILERFSAQQFPDLHSELNLSSLELGDSALYFCASSVEGGGETQYFGPGTRLLVL.

The CDR3 is CSADREGNEQYF. In nucleotides, the CDR3 is TGCAGTGCTGACAGGGAAGGGAACGAGCAGTACTTC. The gene calls are TRBV20-1 and TRBJ2-7; 7 nucleotides align to TRBD1. The CDR3 extends over 12 amino acids. V lost 5 bases to trimming and J lost 5 bases; unmatched junction nucleotides: 6. In germline, CDR1 is DFQATT, CDR2 SNEGSKA (reference sequence).

J is TRBJ2-1 and V is TRBV5-1, with 8 bases aligning to TRBD1. This CDR3 region has 17 residues. CDR1 is SGHRS, CDR2 YFSETQ, per germline. The V and J ends lost 4 bases and 4 bases, in that order; junction bases with no gene match: 13. CDR3 sequence (DNA): TGCGCCAGCAGCATCGGACAGGGTCAGGGACTGTACAATGAGCAGTTCTTC. Protein product: CASSIGQGQGLYNEQFF. Full variable domain (missing parts from reference TRBV5-1 and TRBJ2-1): KAGVTQTPRYLIKTRGQQVTLSCSPISGHRSVSWYQQTPGQGLQFLFEYFSETQRNKGNFPGRFSGRQFSNSRSEMNVSTLELGDSALYLCASSIGQGQGLYNEQFFGPGTRLTVL.

The chain is built from TRBV5-1 and TRBJ2-1; D may correspond to TRBD1 or TRBD2 (5 bases each). V lost 0 bases and J 8 bases, leaving 12 bases between the germline ends. This CDR3 is built from 14 residues. CDR1 SGHRS and CDR2 YFSETQ come from the germline V gene. CDR3 coding DNA: TGCGCCAGCAGCTTGGGGACGGGGCCCTATGAGCAGTTCTTC. Its protein is CASSLGTGPYEQFF.

V is TRBV7-9 and J is TRBJ2-1; the D gene is possibly TRBD2 (5 bases). CDR3 length equals 15 residues. Germline CDR1 is SEHNR and CDR2 is FQNEAQ (reference sequence). The ends were cut back, 0 bases at V and 6 bases at J, with 12 bases in the middle. The CDR3 DNA is TGTGCCAGCAGCTTAGCGCGGGTAGGCGGCAATGAGCAGTTCTTC. Protein: CASSLARVGGNEQFF.

There are a few counts of this clonotype. The V gene is TRBV7-3, the J gene TRBJ2-7, with TRBD1 as a possible D gene (7 bases). Looked up from germline, CDR1 is SGHTA and CDR2 is FQGTGA. This CDR3 contains 14 residues. The V end lost 2 bases, the J end lost 7 bases, and 15 bases lay between the germline ends. CDR3 coding DNA: TGTGCCAGCAGCTTACAGGGGGGTTCGAGAGAGCAGTACTTC. The encoded protein is CASSLQGGSREQYF.

The rearrangement joins TRBV7-9 to TRBJ1-5, with a tentative D call TRBD1 (6 bases). The length of the CDR3 is 14 residues. The V and J ends lost 3 bases and 7 bases respectively, with 13 bases between them. Germline V gene sequence: CDR1 SEHNR, CDR2 FQNEAQ (reference sequence). CDR3 DNA sequence: TGTGCCAGCAGCTTCGGGGGGGGCGAACAGCCCCAGCATTTT. Translated, it gives CASSFGGGEQPQHF.

A few counts support this clonotype. The V gene is TRBV4-3, the J gene TRBJ1-2, with D possibly TRBD1 on 5 matching bases. Germline CDR1 is LGHNA and CDR2 is YSLEER. The CDR3 is 17 residues long. Trimming removed 0 bases at V and 4 bases at J, with 18 bases between. This CDR3 is CASSQDRVGRAIYGYTF. In nucleotides, the CDR3 is TGCGCCAGCAGCCAAGATCGGGTGGGCAGGGCTATCTATGGCTACACCTTC.

The chain employs TRBV12-3 or TRBV12-4 and TRBJ2-2; D is undetermined. The CDR3 length is 14 residues. The germline V and J ends were trimmed by 2 bases and 4 bases, with 8 bases remaining between them. CDR3 nucleotide sequence: TGTGCCAGCAGTTTAAGATCCTTCACCGGGGAGCTGTTTTTT. This sequence encodes CASSLRSFTGELFF.

This rearrangement joins TRBV7-2 to TRBJ2-5; the D gene is possibly TRBD2 (6 bases). The CDR3 has 14 amino acids. Per germline, CDR1 SGHTA and CDR2 FQGNSA. V lost 1 base, J lost 2 bases, and 8 bases lay in between. The CDR3 reads CASSLVAEQETQYF. The CDR3 bases are TGTGCCAGCAGCTTAGTAGCGGAACAAGAGACCCAGTACTTC.

The chain combines TRBV6-2 or TRBV6-3 with TRBJ2-1, with TRBD2 matching over 9 bases. In germline, CDR1 is MNHEY, CDR2 SVGEGT. J was trimmed by 7 bases and V by 0 bases; bases with no gene match: 10. The CDR3 length is 17 residues. The CDR3 sequence: CASSYSSGLAGRNEQFF. The DNA of the CDR3 is TGTGCCAGCAGTTACTCATCGGGGCTAGCGGGACGGAATGAGCAGTTCTTC.